This is a list of T cell receptor beta chains from one sample in a study of blood T cell repertoires in COVID-19. TCRdb's table, derived via immunoSEQ multiplex PCR, lists solely in-frame clones and lacks some. Of about 260,000 clones in the sample, 88% were seen once. Material: peripheral blood. These receptors originate from a man aged 55-75 years who had recovered from COVID-19. CDR3s include the opening cysteine and the closing phenylalanine or tryptophan. A D gene is named only where the DNA matches it firmly. Clone size is stated in some rows and not others, as once, few, many or a class when expanded.

>TRBV6-1|NA|NA|TRBJ2-2
CASSKAMGDTGELFF
TGTGCCAGCAGTAAGGCAATGGGCGACACCGGGGAGCTGTTTTTT
>TRBV19|NA|TRBD1|TRBJ1-1
CASSRTGFGAFF
TGTGCCAGTAGTAGGACAGGGTTCGGAGCTTTCTTT
>TRBV5-1|NA|TRBD2|TRBJ2-5
CASSPIWEGRQETQYF
TGCGCCAGCAGCCCGATTTGGGAGGGGCGGCAAGAGACCCAGTACTTC
>TRBV10-2|NA|NA|TRBJ1-1
CASSEVQGSTEAFF
TGCGCCAGCAGTGAGGTTCAGGGCTCCACTGAAGCTTTCTTT
>TRBV15|NA|NA|TRBJ1-1
CATSDPAGSGNTEAFF
TGTGCCACCAGCGACCCCGCGGGGTCAGGGAACACTGAAGCTTTCTTT
>TRBV5-4|NA|NA|TRBJ2-7
CASSSTHGKPHEQYF
TGTGCCAGCAGCTCGACACACGGGAAGCCCCACGAGCAGTACTTC
>TRBV2|NA|NA|TRBJ1-5
CASSTGMGYHSNQPQHF
TGTGCCAGCAGCACGGGAATGGGGTATCATAGCAATCAGCCCCAGCATTTT
>TRBV7-2|NA|TRBD1|TRBJ2-1
CASSSIPGQGLNEQFF
TGTGCCAGCAGCTCTATACCGGGACAGGGATTAAATGAGCAGTTCTTC
>TRBV19|NA|TRBD2|TRBJ2-7
CASSIGASGASYEQYF
TGTGCCAGTAGTATTGGGGCTAGCGGGGCCTCCTACGAGCAGTACTTC
>TRBV19|NA|TRBD1|TRBJ1-4
CASSIVTGQGKKLFF
TGTGCCAGTAGTATAGTGACAGGACAGGGGAAAAAACTGTTTTTT
>TRBV11-1|NA|TRBD1|TRBJ2-7
CASSLRQGYEQYF
TGTGCCAGCAGCTTACGACAGGGCTACGAGCAGTACTTC
>TRBV7-9|NA|TRBD1|TRBJ2-1
CASSSTGGKTEQFF
TGTGCCAGCAGCTCGACAGGGGGCAAGACTGAGCAGTTCTTC
>TRBV9|NA|NA|TRBJ2-1
CASSPFPGNEQFF
TGTGCCAGCAGCCCCTTCCCGGGGAATGAGCAGTTCTTC
>TRBV15|NA|NA|TRBJ2-7
CATSRETASYEQYF
TGTGCCACCAGCAGAGAGACAGCGTCCTACGAGCAGTACTTC
>TRBV5-5|once|TRBD2|TRBJ2-3
CASSLLRGGQVDTQYF
TGTGCCAGCAGCTTGTTGCGGGGGGGCCAGGTAGATACGCAGTATTTT
>TRBV29-1|NA|TRBD1|TRBJ1-2
CSYDRGDRVNYGYTF
TGCAGCTACGATCGGGGGGACAGGGTTAACTATGGCTACACCTTC
>TRBV10-3|NA|NA|TRBJ2-1
CAISESVGAGGQFF
TGTGCCATCAGTGAGTCGGTTGGAGCGGGCGGGCAGTTCTTC
>TRBV5-6|NA|TRBD2|TRBJ2-1
CASSFNPSGVSWYNEQFF
TGTGCCAGCAGCTTTAATCCTAGCGGGGTATCTTGGTACAATGAGCAGTTCTTC
>TRBV6-5|NA|NA|TRBJ2-7
CANSTVEVYYEQYF
TGTGCCAACAGTACGGTGGAGGTTTACTACGAGCAGTACTTC
>TRBV10-2|few|TRBD1|TRBJ1-1
CATMDRRADTEAFF
TGCGCCACCATGGACAGGCGTGCGGACACTGAAGCTTTCTTT